These T cell receptor beta chains were read from a single sample in a study of blood T cell repertoires in COVID-19. TCRdb's copy holds only in-frame clones and misses some; the assay was immunoSEQ multiplex PCR. The profile shows 27,000 or so clones, 83% of them singletons. The sample taken for sequencing was peripheral blood. Every receptor here comes from a man in his 70s with active COVID-19. Both conserved end residues are part of each CDR3. D genes are given only for firm matches. Clone size, where shown, is once, few, many, or a class for clones that have expanded.

TGTGCCAGTACGAGGACAGGGGTGTCCTACGAGCAGTACTTC,CASTRTGVSYEQYF,TRBJ2-7,TRBV19,.,TRBD1
TGTGCCAGCTCACTTACTAGCGGGATTGGTAATGAGCAGTTCTTC,CASSLTSGIGNEQFF,TRBJ2-1,TRBV18,.,TRBD2
TGTGCCAGCTCACTCAGACAGGGCCCGGCGGACGGCGAGCAGTACTTC,CASSLRQGPADGEQYF,TRBJ2-7,TRBV18,.,TRBD1
TGTGCCAGCAGCGCGCGACAGGGGTCTAACCCTGAAGCTTTCTTT,CASSARQGSNPEAFF,TRBJ1-1,TRBV7-6,.,TRBD1
TGTGCCAGCAGCTTTCAGTCGATGGGGACTTCTGAAGCTTTCTTT,CASSFQSMGTSEAFF,TRBJ1-1,TRBV7-3,.,.
TGTGCCAGCAGTGAATTAGAGATAACCTCCTACGAGCAGTACTTC,CASSELEITSYEQYF,TRBJ2-7,TRBV25-1,.,.
TGTGCCACCAGTGATCCCGCTAAGACAGGGCGTCAGCCCCAGCATTTT,CATSDPAKTGRQPQHF,TRBJ1-5,TRBV24-1,.,TRBD1
TGTGCCAGCAGCTCGAGCGGCCTAGGGATATATCAGCCCCAGCATTTT,CASSSSGLGIYQPQHF,TRBJ1-5,TRBV7-2,.,.
TGCGCCAGCAGTGGGACTAGCCCGGAGAGGGAGCAGTACTTC,CASSGTSPEREQYF,TRBJ2-7,TRBV10-1,.,TRBD2
TGCGCCAGCAGCTTCCCTTTAAGGGGGGGCCAAGGGGAGACCCAGTACTTC,CASSFPLRGGQGETQYF,TRBJ2-5,TRBV5-1,.,.
TGTGCCAGCAGCCCCTGGGCTAGCGGGGCGGGTTACAATGAGCAGTTCTTC,CASSPWASGAGYNEQFF,TRBJ2-1,TRBV7-6,few,TRBD2
TGTGCCAGCAGATCACTAGCGGGAGGGGGTTCCGGTGAGCAGTTCTTC,CASRSLAGGGSGEQFF,TRBJ2-1,TRBV11-2,once,TRBD2
TGTGCCAGCAGTGACGGCAGGGCAAACGAGCAGTACTTC,CASSDGRANEQYF,TRBJ2-7,TRBV2,.,.
TGTGCCAGTAGGGGGACAGGTCGCTCCTACGAGCAGTACTTC,CASRGTGRSYEQYF,TRBJ2-7,TRBV19,few,TRBD1
TGTGCCAGCAGCTTAACAGCTTATAGCAATCAGCCCCAGCATTTT,CASSLTAYSNQPQHF,TRBJ1-5,TRBV7-2,.,.
TGTGCCAGCAGCTCTGGGGGACTAGCGGGACCAGATACGCAGTATTTT,CASSSGGLAGPDTQYF,TRBJ2-3,TRBV5-4,.,TRBD2
TGCGCCAGCAGCCCTACTAGCACAGATACGCAGTATTTT,CASSPTSTDTQYF,TRBJ2-3,TRBV5-1,.,.
TGTGCCAGCAGCCCCCGTTCCTATGGCTACACCTTC,CASSPRSYGYTF,TRBJ1-2,TRBV5-4,.,.
TGTGCCAGCAGCCTGACAGGGACGAGGATCGAAGCTTTCTTT,CASSLTGTRIEAFF,TRBJ1-1,TRBV7-8,.,TRBD1
TGTGCCAGCAGCTTAGTCCGAGAGACCCAGTACTTC,CASSLVRETQYF,TRBJ2-5,TRBV7-9,.,.
TGCGCCAGCAGCTTGTCTGGGACTAGCGTCTTCGGGGAGCTGTTTTTT,CASSLSGTSVFGELFF,TRBJ2-2,TRBV5-1,.,TRBD2
TGTGCCAGCAGCTTCGGACACAACACAGATACGCAGTATTTT,CASSFGHNTDTQYF,TRBJ2-3,TRBV7-3,.,.
TGTGCCAGCAGCAAAGGGGGCAGGTCGGAAAAACTGTTTTTT,CASSKGGRSEKLFF,TRBJ1-4,TRBV21-1,.,.
TGCGCCAGCAGGTTACGGGGGAGTTCGGAGGAGACCCAGTACTTC,CASRLRGSSEETQYF,TRBJ2-5,TRBV5-1,few,.
TGTGCCAGCAGCCTAGCCGAGACTTCGGGCACAGATACGCAGTATTTT,CASSLAETSGTDTQYF,TRBJ2-3,TRBV16,.,.
TGCGCCAGCAGCCCAAGCCTGAACACTGAAGCTTTCTTT,CASSPSLNTEAFF,TRBJ1-1,TRBV5-1,.,.
TGTGCCAGCAGCCACAGGGGGGGGAGCGGAACAGATACGCAGTATTTT,CASSHRGGSGTDTQYF,TRBJ2-3,TRBV7-8,.,.
TGTGCCAGCAGACAATCCGGACAGGTGAACACTGAAGCTTTCTTT,CASRQSGQVNTEAFF,TRBJ1-1,TRBV27,.,TRBD1
TGTGCCAGCAAACAGGTGTCAGGTGAAAAACTGTTTTTT,CASKQVSGEKLFF,TRBJ1-4,TRBV18,few,.
TGTGCCAGCAGCTCTGGCGGAGCTCTAGAATACGAGCAGTACTTC,CASSSGGALEYEQYF,TRBJ2-7,TRBV7-2,.,.
TGTGCCAGCAGCTTGTGGCAGGCCCCATACGAGCAGTACTTC,CASSLWQAPYEQYF,TRBJ2-7,TRBV11-1,.,.
TGTGCCAGCAGCTTGTTGGGACTAGCCGGCTACAATGAGCAGTTCTTC,CASSLLGLAGYNEQFF,TRBJ2-1,TRBV7-2,few,TRBD2
TGTGCCAGCAGCTTATCGGATACGCAGTATTTT,CASSLSDTQYF,TRBJ2-3,TRBV7-2,.,.
TGTGCCAGCAGCTTGGCCGGGGGACTAGGGACAGATACGCAGTATTTT,CASSLAGGLGTDTQYF,TRBJ2-3,TRBV5-4,few,TRBD2
TGTGCCAGCAGTTCCTCCGGGAGAAAGGGGGGCTACACCTTC,CASSSSGRKGGYTF,TRBJ1-2,TRBV28,.,.
TGTGCCAGCAGCGTAGCTGGTCAGGATGTGAATTCACCCCTCCACTTT,CASSVAGQDVNSPLHF,TRBJ1-6,TRBV9,.,.
TGTGCCAGCAGCCTACCCCACAGCGGGGGGGATAAAGAGACCCAGTACTTC,CASSLPHSGGDKETQYF,TRBJ2-5,TRBV3-1/TRBV3-2,.,TRBD2
TGTGCCAGCAGTGAATCGGACTATGGCTACACCTTC,CASSESDYGYTF,TRBJ1-2,TRBV25-1,.,.
TGTGCCAGCAGCCCGAGCGGGGGGCCCCCCTACGAGCAGTACTTC,CASSPSGGPPYEQYF,TRBJ2-7,TRBV7-3,.,TRBD2
TGTGCCAGCAGTGAGGGGGGGGGAGGTTTGAACACTGAAGCTTTCTTT,CASSEGGGGLNTEAFF,TRBJ1-1,TRBV6-1,.,.
TGTGCCAGCTCCCACGGGGGGTCCCCAAACACCGGGGAGCTGTTTTTT,CASSHGGSPNTGELFF,TRBJ2-2,TRBV5-4,.,TRBD2
TGCAGCGTTGAGTCTAGCGGGGCCTACGAGCAGTACTTC,CSVESSGAYEQYF,TRBJ2-7,TRBV29-1,.,TRBD2
TGTGCCAGCAGCAACCCCGGGACAGGGGAGGGTGGCTACACCTTC,CASSNPGTGEGGYTF,TRBJ1-2,TRBV11-2,.,TRBD1
TGTGCCAGCAGTCCCATAGGAGGAAACGGGGAGCTGTTTTTT,CASSPIGGNGELFF,TRBJ2-2,TRBV7-9,.,.
TGTGCCAGCAGCCGGCAGGGGACGGCTAACTATGGCTACACCTTC,CASSRQGTANYGYTF,TRBJ1-2,TRBV5-5,.,.
TGTGCCAGCACTTCCGACTTCAACACCGGGGAGCTGTTTTTT,CASTSDFNTGELFF,TRBJ2-2,TRBV2,.,.
TGTGCTAGCAGCTTAGGGGCAGGGTTCTATAATTCACCCCTCCACTTT,CASSLGAGFYNSPLHF,TRBJ1-6,TRBV7-9,.,.
TGTGCCAGCGCTTCCCTGTCGGAGGGTACGCAGTATTTT,CASASLSEGTQYF,TRBJ2-3,TRBV28,few,.
TGTGCCAGCAGTCCGGTAGCGGCATCCTACGAGCAGTACTTC,CASSPVAASYEQYF,TRBJ2-7,TRBV5-4,few,.
TGTGCCAGCAGTTCCCAGGGGGGAAAACGGCAGCCCCAGCATTTT,CASSSQGGKRQPQHF,TRBJ1-5,TRBV2,medium-sized,TRBD1
TGTGCCAGCAGGGGGCTACTGAGCGGGGGGCAGTTCTTC,CASRGLLSGGQFF,TRBJ2-1,TRBV7-2,once,TRBD2
TGTGCCAGCGAAGCCGGGACAGTCCAAGAGACCCAGTACTTC,CASEAGTVQETQYF,TRBJ2-5,TRBV6-4,.,TRBD1
TGTGCCACCAGTGATGGACACAACTACGAGCAGTACTTC,CATSDGHNYEQYF,TRBJ2-7,TRBV24-1,.,.
TGTGCCTGGTCGGGGGGCAGTGGCTACACCTTC,CAWSGGSGYTF,TRBJ1-2,TRBV30,.,.
TGTGCCAGCAGCTCTCCCCCCGCGGGACAGGGAAATAATGAGCAGTTCTTC,CASSSPPAGQGNNEQFF,TRBJ2-1,TRBV9,.,TRBD1
TGTGCCAGCAGCTTTGCTAGCGCGAAAGAGACCCAGTACTTC,CASSFASAKETQYF,TRBJ2-5,TRBV11-1,.,.
TGTGCCAGCAGCTCCCGTGGGGGAGGGGATGGCTACGAGCAGTACTTC,CASSSRGGGDGYEQYF,TRBJ2-7,TRBV7-9,.,TRBD2
TGCGCCAGCAGCTCGGGGACAGGGGTGCATCAGCCCCAGCATTTT,CASSSGTGVHQPQHF,TRBJ1-5,TRBV5-1,.,TRBD1
TGTGCCACGGGTGCAGGGCCGAACACTGAAGCTTTCTTT,CATGAGPNTEAFF,TRBJ1-1,TRBV2,.,.